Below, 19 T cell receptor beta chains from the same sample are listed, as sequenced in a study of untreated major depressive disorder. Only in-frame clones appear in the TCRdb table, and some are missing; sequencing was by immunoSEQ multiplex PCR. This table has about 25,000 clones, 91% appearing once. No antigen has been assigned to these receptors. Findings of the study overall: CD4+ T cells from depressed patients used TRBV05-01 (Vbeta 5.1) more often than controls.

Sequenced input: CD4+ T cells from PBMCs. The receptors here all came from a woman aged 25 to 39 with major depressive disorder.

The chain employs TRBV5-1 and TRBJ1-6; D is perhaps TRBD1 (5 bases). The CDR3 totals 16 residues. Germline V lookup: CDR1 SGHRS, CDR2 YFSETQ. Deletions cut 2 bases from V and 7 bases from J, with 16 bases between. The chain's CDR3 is CASSFSGQLENSPLHF. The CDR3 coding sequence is TGCGCCAGCAGCTTTAGCGGACAACTTGAAAATTCACCCCTCCACTTT.

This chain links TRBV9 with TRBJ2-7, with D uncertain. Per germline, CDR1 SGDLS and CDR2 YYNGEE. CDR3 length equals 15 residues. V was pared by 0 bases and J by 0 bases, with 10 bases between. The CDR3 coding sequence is TGTGCCAGCAGCGTAGCTACCGTCAGCTCCTACGAGCAGTACTTC. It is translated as CASSVATVSSYEQYF.

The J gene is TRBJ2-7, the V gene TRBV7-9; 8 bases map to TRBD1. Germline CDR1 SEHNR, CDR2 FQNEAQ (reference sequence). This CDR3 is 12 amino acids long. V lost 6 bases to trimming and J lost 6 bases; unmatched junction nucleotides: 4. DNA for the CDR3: TGTGCCAGCAGGGACACAGGGGGCGAGCAGTACTTC. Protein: CASRDTGGEQYF.

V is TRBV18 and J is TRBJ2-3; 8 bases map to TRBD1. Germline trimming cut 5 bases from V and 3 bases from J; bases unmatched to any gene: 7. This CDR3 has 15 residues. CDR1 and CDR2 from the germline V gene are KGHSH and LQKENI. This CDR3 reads CASSSSTGVTDTQYF. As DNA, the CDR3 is TGTGCCAGCTCATCATCGACAGGGGTGACAGATACGCAGTATTTT.

CDR3 in amino acids: CAYRSLANTGELFF. The DNA for the CDR3 is TGTGCCTATCGCTCGCTCGCGAACACCGGGGAGCTGTTTTTT. The rearrangement links TRBV10-3 to TRBJ2-2; no firm D call. Germline-derived CDR1 and CDR2 are ENHRY and SYGVKD. The CDR3 covers 14 residues. Trimming pared 11 bases from V and 0 bases from J, leaving 13 bases between.

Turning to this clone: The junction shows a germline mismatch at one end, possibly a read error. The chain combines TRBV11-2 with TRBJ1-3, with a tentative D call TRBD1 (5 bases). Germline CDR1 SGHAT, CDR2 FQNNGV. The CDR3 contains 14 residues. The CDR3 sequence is CANSPPKGPNTIYF. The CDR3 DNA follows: TGTGCCAACAGCCCCCCGAAGGGGCCGAACACCATATATTTT. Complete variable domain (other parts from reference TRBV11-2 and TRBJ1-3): EAGVAQSPRYKIIEKRQSVAFWCNPISGHATLYWYQQILGQGPKLLIQFQNNGVVDDSQLPKDRFSAERLKGVDSTLKIQPAKLEDSAVYLCANSPPKGPNTIYFGEGSWLTVV.

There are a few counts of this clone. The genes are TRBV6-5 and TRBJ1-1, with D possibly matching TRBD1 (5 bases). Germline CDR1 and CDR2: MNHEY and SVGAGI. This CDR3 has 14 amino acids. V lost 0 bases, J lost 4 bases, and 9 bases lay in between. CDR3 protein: CASSYSRDGTEAFF. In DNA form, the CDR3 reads TGTGCCAGCAGTTACTCAAGGGACGGCACTGAAGCTTTCTTT.

The CDR3 DNA reads TGTGCCAGCAGCTTGTTGACCGGCAGGGAGACCCAGTACTTC. As protein: CASSLLTGRETQYF. This chain joins TRBV5-6 and TRBJ2-5, with unresolved D. This CDR3 is built from 14 residues. Germline V gives CDR1 SGHDT, CDR2 YYEEEE. V lost 1 base, J lost 5 bases, and 12 bases lay in between.

CDR3 region: CASTQSGESYNEQFF. DNA of the CDR3: TGTGCCAGCACCCAAAGCGGGGAGTCCTACAATGAGCAGTTCTTC. The chain recombines TRBV6-5 with TRBJ2-1; 7 positions match TRBD2. V was clipped by 7 bases and J by 1 base; unmatched bases: 7. Germline V gives CDR1 MNHEY, CDR2 SVGAGI. The CDR3 is 15 amino acids.

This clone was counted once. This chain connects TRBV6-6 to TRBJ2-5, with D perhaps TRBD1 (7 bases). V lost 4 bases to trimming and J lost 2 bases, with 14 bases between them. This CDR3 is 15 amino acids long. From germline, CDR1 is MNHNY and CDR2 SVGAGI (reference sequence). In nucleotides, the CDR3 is TGTGCCAGCAGTTTCAAATCAGGGGGGCAAGAGACCCAGTACTTC. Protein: CASSFKSGGQETQYF.

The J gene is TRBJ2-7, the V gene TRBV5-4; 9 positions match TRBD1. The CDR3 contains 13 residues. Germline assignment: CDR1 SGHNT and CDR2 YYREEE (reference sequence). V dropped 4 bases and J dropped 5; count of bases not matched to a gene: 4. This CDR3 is CASSRTGDNEQYF. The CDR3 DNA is TGTGCCAGCAGCCGGACAGGGGACAACGAGCAGTACTTC.

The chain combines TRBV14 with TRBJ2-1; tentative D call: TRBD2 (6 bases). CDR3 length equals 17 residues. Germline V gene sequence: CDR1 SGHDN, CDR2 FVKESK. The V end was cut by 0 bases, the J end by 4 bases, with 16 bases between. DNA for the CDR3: TGTGCCAGCAGCCAAGATTCGGGACTTCCCGCTTACAATGAGCAGTTCTTC. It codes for CASSQDSGLPAYNEQFF.

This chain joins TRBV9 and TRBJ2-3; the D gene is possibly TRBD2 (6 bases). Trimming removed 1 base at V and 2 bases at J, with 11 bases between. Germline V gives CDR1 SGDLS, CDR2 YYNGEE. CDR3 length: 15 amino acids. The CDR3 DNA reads TGTGCCAGCAGCGTATCGGCTAGCGTCACAGATACGCAGTATTTT. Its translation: CASSVSASVTDTQYF.

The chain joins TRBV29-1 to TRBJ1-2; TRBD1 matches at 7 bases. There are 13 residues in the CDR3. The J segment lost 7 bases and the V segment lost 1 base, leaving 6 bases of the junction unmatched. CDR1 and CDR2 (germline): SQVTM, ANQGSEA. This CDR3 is CSVEGGGAGGYTF. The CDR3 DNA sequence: TGCAGCGTTGAAGGAGGGGGCGCGGGTGGCTACACCTTC.

Here the CDR3 DNA reads TGTGCCAGCAGCAATGGGTTTGCGGGGGGAGCTTTCTTT. Residues: CASSNGFAGGAFF. This rearrangement joins TRBV7-8 to TRBJ1-1, with a weak D call TRBD1 (5 bases). Per germline, CDR1 SGHVS and CDR2 FQNEAQ. The CDR3 spans 13 residues. V was clipped by 5 bases and J by 10 bases, with 17 bases between them.

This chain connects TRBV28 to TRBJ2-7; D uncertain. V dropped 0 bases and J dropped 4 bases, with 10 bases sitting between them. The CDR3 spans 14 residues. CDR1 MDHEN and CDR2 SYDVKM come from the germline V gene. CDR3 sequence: CASSLWGSGYEQYF. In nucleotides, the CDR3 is TGTGCCAGCAGTTTATGGGGAAGTGGTTACGAGCAGTACTTC.

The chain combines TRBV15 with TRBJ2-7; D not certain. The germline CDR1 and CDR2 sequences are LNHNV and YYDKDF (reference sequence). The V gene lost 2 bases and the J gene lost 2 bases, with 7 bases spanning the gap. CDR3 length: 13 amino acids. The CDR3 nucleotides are TGTGCCACCAGCAGACGAGATCCCTACGAGCAGTACTTC. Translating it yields CATSRRDPYEQYF.

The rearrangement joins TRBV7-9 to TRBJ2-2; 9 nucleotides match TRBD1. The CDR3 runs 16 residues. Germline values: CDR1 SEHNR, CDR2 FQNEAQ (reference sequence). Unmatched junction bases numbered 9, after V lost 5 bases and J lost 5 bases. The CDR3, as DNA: TGTGCCAGCAGCATGGGGATCGGACAGGGGACCGGGGAGCTGTTTTTT. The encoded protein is CASSMGIGQGTGELFF.

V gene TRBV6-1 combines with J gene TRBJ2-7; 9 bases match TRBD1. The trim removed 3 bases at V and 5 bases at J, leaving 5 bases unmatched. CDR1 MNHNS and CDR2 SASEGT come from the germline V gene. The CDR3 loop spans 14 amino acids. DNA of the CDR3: TGTGCCAGCAGTGACGGGACAGGGCTGAACGAGCAGTACTTC. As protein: CASSDGTGLNEQYF.